The sequence of this TCR beta chain was determined in a study of blood T cells in healthy people across ages. Study-level points and caveats: More naive CD4+ cells and higher diversity marked long-lived donors relative to aged donors. Per million T cells, TCR beta diversity dropped about linearly as age rose.

Primers used in a second PCR of roughly 6 to 12 cycles were a sample-barcoded 5' primer and a J-beta primer mix. TCRdb analysed the 5' RACE reads with MiXCR anew, one entry per CDR3 protein. The top ten hold roughly 22% of the sample, which has about 720,000 distinct CDR3 sequences, about a fifth seen once. In the case of this clonotype: Its antigen is undetermined.

The CDR3 runs 15 residues. Looked up from germline, CDR1 is SGHTA and CDR2 is FQGNSA. Trimming at V came to 4 bases and at J to 0 bases, leaving 2 bases not matched to a gene. Peripheral blood, about 9.8 milliliters per donor, was collected. The TCR originated in a man between 65 and 85 years old in good health. Material for sequencing was blood. J is TRBJ2-3 and V is TRBV7-2; the match to TRBD2 covers 9 bases. CDR3 in amino acids: CASSWTSVSTDTQYF. DNA for the CDR3: TGTGCCAGCAGCTGGACTAGCGTTAGCACAGATACGCAGTATTTT.